The entry below gives a single T cell receptor beta chain sequence along with its context. Germline CDR1 LNHDA, CDR2 SQIVND (reference sequence). The CDR3 totals 14 residues. Deletions cut 5 bases from V and 3 bases from J, with 13 bases between. Repertoires were generated with immunoSEQ multiplex PCR, while TCRdb's copy carries only in-frame clones and drops some. This table has around 310,000 clones, about 90% appearing once. The sample originates from a study of Ad26.COV2.S vaccination and SARS-CoV-2 variants. Treatment given: about 20 received Ad26.COV2.S at low or high dose, single or two shots; about 5 received placebo; per-sample allocation not given. The investigators took samples on day 63 after the first vaccine or placebo injection.

V usage is TRBV19 and J usage is TRBJ1-1; TRBD1 is a possible D gene (5 bases). This material consisted of peripheral blood, taken in a trial of Ad26.COV2.S vaccine versus placebo. The TCR comes from a person aged 18 to 65 who received the Ad26.COV2.S COVID-19 vaccine or a placebo. This CDR3 reads CASSPRGEDTEAFF. In DNA form, the CDR3 reads TGTGCCAGTAGTCCACGGGGGGAGGACACTGAAGCTTTCTTT.